The clone carrying this TCR beta chain was counted many times. The data originate from a study of CDR3 diversity in severe acne. V dropped 3 bases and J dropped 8 bases, with 11 bases sitting between them. The CDR3 length is 14 residues. Germline CDR1 is MDHEN and CDR2 is SYDVKM. MiXCR was run by TCRdb on the PCR reads, yielding one entry per CDR3 protein. The table has under 95,000 distinct CDR3 sequences, 45% to 55% seen once; the top ten hold about 9.4%. The specimen was blood. This clonotype was obtained from a male donor in good health, serving as a control. The J gene is TRBJ1-6, the V gene TRBV28; D not certain. As DNA, the CDR3 is TGTGCCAGCAGTTTTAACAGCGACGATTCACCCCTCCACTTT. As protein: CASSFNSDDSPLHF.